The 5 T cell receptor beta chains reported below all come from one sample, sequenced in a study of CD8 T cells in Susac syndrome. Random hexamers were used to reverse transcribe about 0.45 to 1 ug of RNA. TCRdb reprocessed the immunoSEQ multiplex PCR reads with MiXCR, giving one entry per CDR3 protein. The sample contains some 240,000 distinct CDR3 sequences, 90% to 96% of which appear only once. Sequencing input: CD4+ T cells from PBMCs. All receptors come from a human donor with Susac syndrome.

The chain recombines TRBV5-6 with TRBJ2-1, with 13 nucleotides matching TRBD2. Germline assignment: CDR1 SGHDT and CDR2 YYEEEE. The CDR3 is 17 amino acids. Trimming cost V 0 bases and J 5 bases; bases outside gene matches: 5. CDR3 nucleotide sequence: TGTGCCAGCAGCTTGGGGACTAGCGGGAGAAGCGACAATGAGCAGTTCTTC. As protein: CASSLGTSGRSDNEQFF.

The chain is built from TRBV7-6 and TRBJ2-2, with 8 bases identical to TRBD2. V lost 1 base and J lost 5; bases outside the gene matches: 3. The CDR3 totals 15 residues. In germline, CDR1 is SGHVS, CDR2 FNYEAQ. CDR3: CASSLVRGGTGELFF. As DNA, the CDR3 is TGTGCCAGCAGCTTAGTCCGGGGGGGGACCGGGGAGCTGTTTTTT. Complete variable domain (other parts from reference TRBV7-6 and TRBJ2-2): GAGVSQSPRYKVTKRGQDVALRCDPISGHVSLYWYRQALGQGPEFLTYFNYEAQQDKSGLPNDRFSAERPEGSISTLTIQRTEQRDSAMYRCASSLVRGGTGELFFGEGSRLTVL.

The V gene is TRBV12-3 or TRBV12-4, the J gene TRBJ2-5, with 9 bases identical to TRBD2. The CDR3 has 16 amino acids. The V gene end was trimmed by 5 bases and the J gene end by 4 bases; junction bases not matched to a gene: 11. The CDR3 DNA reads TGTGCCAGCAGTCCTCGGGGCGGGAGGGTTTTAGAGACCCAGTACTTC. Translating it yields CASSPRGGRVLETQYF.

The chain has TRBV15 and TRBJ1-3, with 10 positions matching TRBD1. The J segment lost 0 bases and the V segment lost 3 bases, leaving 11 bases of the junction unmatched. This CDR3 comprises 19 residues. Germline CDR1 LNHNV, CDR2 YYDKDF (reference sequence). In DNA form, the CDR3 reads TGTGCCACCAGCAGGGGACAGGGGACTCAGATGGGCTCTGGAAACACCATATATTTT. It specifies CATSRGQGTQMGSGNTIYF.

This sequence joins TRBV30 and TRBJ1-5, with TRBD1 identical over 12 bases. The CDR3 length is 18 residues. Germline V gene data show CDR1 as GTSNPN and CDR2 as SVGIG (reference sequence). V lost 1 base and J lost 5; bases outside the gene matches: 12. CDR3: CAWSARTGTGGFDQPQHF. DNA for the CDR3: TGTGCCTGGAGTGCCCGAACCGGGACAGGGGGCTTTGATCAGCCCCAGCATTTT.